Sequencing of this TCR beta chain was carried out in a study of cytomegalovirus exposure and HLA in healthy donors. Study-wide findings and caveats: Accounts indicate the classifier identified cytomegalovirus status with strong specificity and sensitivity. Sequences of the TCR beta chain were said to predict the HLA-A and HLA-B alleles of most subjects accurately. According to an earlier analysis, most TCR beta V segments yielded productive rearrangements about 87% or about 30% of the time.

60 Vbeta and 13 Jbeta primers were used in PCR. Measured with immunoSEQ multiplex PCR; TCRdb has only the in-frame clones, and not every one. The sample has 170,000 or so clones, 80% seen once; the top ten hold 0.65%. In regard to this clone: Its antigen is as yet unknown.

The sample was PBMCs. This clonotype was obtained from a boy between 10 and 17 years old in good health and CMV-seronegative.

The CDR3 loop reads CASSLGGIDNEQFF. The CDR3 region has the DNA TGCGCCAGCAGCTTGGGAGGGATCGACAATGAGCAGTTCTTC. V usage is TRBV5-1 and J usage is TRBJ2-1; maybe TRBD2 (5 bases). CDR3 length equals 14 residues. Per germline, CDR1 SGHRS and CDR2 YFSETQ. V gave up 0 bases and J gave up 5 bases, with 9 bases separating them.